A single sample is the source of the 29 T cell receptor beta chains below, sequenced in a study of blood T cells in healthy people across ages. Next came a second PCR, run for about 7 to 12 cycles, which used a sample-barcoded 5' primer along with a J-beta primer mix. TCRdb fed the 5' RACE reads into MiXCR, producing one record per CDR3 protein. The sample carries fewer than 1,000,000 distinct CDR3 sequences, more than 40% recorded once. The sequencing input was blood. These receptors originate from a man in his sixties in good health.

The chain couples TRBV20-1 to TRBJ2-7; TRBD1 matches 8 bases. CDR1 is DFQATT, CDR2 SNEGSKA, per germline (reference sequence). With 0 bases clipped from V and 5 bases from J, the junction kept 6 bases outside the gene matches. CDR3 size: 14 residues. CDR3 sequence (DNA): TGCAGTGCTAGAGAACAGGGGGTGATCGACGAGCAGTACTTC. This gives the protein CSAREQGVIDEQYF.

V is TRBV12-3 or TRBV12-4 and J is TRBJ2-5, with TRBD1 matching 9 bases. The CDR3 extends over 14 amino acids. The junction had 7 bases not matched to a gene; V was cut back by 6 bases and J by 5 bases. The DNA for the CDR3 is TGTGCCAGCAGATACAGGGGGCCGGAGGAGACCCAGTACTTC. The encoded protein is CASRYRGPEETQYF.

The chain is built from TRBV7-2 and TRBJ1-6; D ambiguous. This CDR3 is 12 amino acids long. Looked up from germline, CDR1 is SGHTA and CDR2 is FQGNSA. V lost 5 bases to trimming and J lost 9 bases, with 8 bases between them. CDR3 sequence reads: CASSRPPSPLHF. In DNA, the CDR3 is TGTGCCAGCAGCAGACCCCCTTCACCCCTCCACTTT.

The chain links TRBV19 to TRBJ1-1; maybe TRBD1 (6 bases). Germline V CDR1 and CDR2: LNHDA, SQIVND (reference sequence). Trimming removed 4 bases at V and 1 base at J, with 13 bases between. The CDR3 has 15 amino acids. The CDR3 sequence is CASSTLGTPNTEAFF. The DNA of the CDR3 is TGTGCCAGTAGTACTCTCGGGACACCGAACACTGAAGCTTTCTTT.

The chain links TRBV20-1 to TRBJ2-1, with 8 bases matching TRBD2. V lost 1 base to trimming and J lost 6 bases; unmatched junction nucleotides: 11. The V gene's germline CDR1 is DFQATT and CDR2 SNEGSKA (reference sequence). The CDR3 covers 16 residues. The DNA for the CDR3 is TGCAGTGCTAGAGGCTACGGGGGGGCCCTATCCAATGAGCAGTTCTTC. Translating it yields CSARGYGGALSNEQFF.

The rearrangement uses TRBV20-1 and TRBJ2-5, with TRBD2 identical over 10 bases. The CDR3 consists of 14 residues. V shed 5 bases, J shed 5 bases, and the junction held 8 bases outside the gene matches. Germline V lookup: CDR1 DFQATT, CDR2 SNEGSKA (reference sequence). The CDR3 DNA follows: TGCAGTGCTGGAAAGCGGGGGGGCAGGGAGACCCAGTACTTC. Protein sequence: CSAGKRGGRETQYF.

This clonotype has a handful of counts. The CDR3: CASSFASFGANVLTF. The CDR3 nucleotides read TGTGCCAGCAGCTTCGCTAGCTTTGGGGCCAACGTCCTGACTTTC. The chain employs TRBV7-2 and TRBJ2-6; tentative D call: TRBD2 (5 bases). Germline V gives CDR1 SGHTA, CDR2 FQGNSA. Trimming cost V 3 bases and J 3 bases, with 9 bases left between them. The CDR3 runs 15 residues.

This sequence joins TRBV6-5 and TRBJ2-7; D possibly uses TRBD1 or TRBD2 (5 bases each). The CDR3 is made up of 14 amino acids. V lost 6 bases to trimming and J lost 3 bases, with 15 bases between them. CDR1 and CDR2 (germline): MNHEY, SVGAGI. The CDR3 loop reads CASRPRGTYYEQYF. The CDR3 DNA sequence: TGTGCCAGCAGACCACGTGGGACCTACTACGAGCAGTACTTC.

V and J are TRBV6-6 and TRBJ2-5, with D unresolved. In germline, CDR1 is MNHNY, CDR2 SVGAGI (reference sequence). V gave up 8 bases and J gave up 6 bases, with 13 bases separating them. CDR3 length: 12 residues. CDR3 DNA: TGTGCCAGCGGAAACAGTCAAAAGACCCAGTACTTC. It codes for CASGNSQKTQYF.

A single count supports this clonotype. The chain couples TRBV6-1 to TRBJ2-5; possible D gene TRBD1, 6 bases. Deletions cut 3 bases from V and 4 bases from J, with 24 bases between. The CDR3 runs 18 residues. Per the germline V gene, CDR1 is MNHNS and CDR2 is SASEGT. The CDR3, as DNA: TGTGCCAGCAGTGAGGAAGGGCAATCCTCCAGGGGATCAGAGACCCAGTACTTC. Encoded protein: CASSEEGQSSRGSETQYF.

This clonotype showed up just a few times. CDR3: CASSRWETDTQYF. CDR3 coding DNA: TGCGCCAGCAGCAGGTGGGAGACAGATACGCAGTATTTT. J is TRBJ2-3 and V is TRBV5-1; D possibly corresponds to TRBD2 (5 bases). V lost 4 bases and J lost 3, with 9 bases in between. Germline V gives CDR1 SGHRS, CDR2 YFSETQ. This CDR3 has 13 amino acids.

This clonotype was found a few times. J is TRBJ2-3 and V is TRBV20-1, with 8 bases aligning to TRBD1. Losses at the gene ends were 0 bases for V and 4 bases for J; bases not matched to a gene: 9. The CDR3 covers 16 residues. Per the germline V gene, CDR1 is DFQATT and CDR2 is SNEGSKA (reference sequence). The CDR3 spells CSARDRQGLYSDTQYF. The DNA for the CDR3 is TGCAGTGCTAGAGATAGACAGGGGTTGTACTCAGATACGCAGTATTTT.

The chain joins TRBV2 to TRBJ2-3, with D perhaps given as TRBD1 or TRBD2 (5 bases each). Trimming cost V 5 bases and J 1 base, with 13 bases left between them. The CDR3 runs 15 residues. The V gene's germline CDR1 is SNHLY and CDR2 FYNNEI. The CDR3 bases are TGTGCCAGCAGTAACCCTAGCAGGGGCACAGATACGCAGTATTTT. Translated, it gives CASSNPSRGTDTQYF.

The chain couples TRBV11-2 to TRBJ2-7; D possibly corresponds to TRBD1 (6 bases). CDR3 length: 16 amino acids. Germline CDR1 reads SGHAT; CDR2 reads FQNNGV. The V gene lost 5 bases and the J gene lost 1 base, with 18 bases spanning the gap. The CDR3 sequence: CASSPVPRGASYEQYF. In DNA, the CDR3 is TGTGCCAGCAGCCCCGTTCCCAGGGGAGCTTCCTACGAGCAGTACTTC.

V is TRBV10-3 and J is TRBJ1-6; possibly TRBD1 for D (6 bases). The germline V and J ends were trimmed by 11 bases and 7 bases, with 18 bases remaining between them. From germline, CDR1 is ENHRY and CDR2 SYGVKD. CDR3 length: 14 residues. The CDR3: CASRQDSKNSPLHF. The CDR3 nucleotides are TGTGCCTCCCGACAGGACTCGAAAAATTCACCCCTCCACTTT.

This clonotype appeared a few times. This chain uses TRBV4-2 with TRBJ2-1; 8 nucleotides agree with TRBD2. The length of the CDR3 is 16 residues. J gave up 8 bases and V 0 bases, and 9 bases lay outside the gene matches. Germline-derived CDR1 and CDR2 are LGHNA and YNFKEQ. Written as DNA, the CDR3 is TGTGCCAGCAGCCAAGAATGGGCGGGGGGCCTGTATGAGCAGTTCTTC. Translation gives CASSQEWAGGLYEQFF.

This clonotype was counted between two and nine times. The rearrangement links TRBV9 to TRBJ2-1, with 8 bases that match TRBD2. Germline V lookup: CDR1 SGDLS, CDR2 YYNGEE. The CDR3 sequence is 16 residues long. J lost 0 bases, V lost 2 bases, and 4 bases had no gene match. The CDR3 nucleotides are TGTGCCAGCAGCGTTTTAGCGGGGACCTCCTACAATGAGCAGTTCTTC. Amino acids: CASSVLAGTSYNEQFF.

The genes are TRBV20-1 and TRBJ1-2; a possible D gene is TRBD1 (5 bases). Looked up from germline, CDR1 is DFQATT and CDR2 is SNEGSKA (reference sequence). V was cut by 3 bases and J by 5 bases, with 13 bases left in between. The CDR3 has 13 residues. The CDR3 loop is CSASLGTDYGYTF. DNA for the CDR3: TGCAGTGCTAGCCTCGGGACGGATTATGGCTACACCTTC.

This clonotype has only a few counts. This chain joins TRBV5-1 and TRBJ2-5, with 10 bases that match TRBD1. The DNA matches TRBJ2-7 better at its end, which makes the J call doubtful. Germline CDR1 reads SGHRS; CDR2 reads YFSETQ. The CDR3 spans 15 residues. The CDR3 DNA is TGCGCCAGCCAATCCGGGACAGGGGTGACCTACGAGCAGTACTTC. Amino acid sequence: CASQSGTGVTYEQYF.

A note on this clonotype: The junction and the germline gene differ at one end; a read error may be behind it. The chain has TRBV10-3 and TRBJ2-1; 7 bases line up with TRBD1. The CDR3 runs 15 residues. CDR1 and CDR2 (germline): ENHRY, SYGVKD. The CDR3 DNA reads TGTGCCATCAGCGAGTCCGGGACAGACCTAATTGAGCAGTTCTTC. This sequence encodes CAISESGTDLIEQFF.

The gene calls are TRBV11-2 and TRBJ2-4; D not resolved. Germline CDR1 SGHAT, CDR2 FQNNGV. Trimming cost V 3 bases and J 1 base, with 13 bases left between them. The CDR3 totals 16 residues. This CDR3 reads CASSFHRSWAKNIQYF. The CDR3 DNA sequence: TGTGCCAGCAGCTTCCACCGATCTTGGGCCAAAAACATTCAGTACTTC. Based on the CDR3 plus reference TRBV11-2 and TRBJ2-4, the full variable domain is EAGVAQSPRYKIIEKRQSVAFWCNPISGHATLYWYQQILGQGPKLLIQFQNNGVVDDSQLPKDRFSAERLKGVDSTLKIQPAKLEDSAVYLCASSFHRSWAKNIQYFGAGTRLSVL.

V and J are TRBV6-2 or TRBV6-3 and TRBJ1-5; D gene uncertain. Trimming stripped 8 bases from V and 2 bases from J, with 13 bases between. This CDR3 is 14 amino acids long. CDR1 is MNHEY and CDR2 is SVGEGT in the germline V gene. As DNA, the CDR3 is TGTGCCAGCCGAGACTCTTCGGGCAATCAGCCCCAGCATTTT. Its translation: CASRDSSGNQPQHF.

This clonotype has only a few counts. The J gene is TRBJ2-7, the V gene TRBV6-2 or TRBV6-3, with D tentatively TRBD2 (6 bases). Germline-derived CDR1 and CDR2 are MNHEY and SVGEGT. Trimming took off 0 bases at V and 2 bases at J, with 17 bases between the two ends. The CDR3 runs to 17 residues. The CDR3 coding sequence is TGTGCCAGCAGTTACTCGAGAACGGGGGTGGAAACCTACGAGCAGTACTTC. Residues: CASSYSRTGVETYEQYF.

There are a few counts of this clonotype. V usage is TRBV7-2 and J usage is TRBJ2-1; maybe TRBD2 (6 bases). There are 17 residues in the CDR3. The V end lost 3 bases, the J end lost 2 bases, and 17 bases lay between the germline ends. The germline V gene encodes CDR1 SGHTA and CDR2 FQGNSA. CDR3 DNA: TGTGCCAGCAGCTTTAGGGGATGGGGAGGCCCCTACAATGAGCAGTTCTTC. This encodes CASSFRGWGGPYNEQFF.

The CDR3, as DNA: TGTGCCAGCAGCCAAGTGACGGCCTATGGCTACACCTTC. This codes for CASSQVTAYGYTF. The gene calls are TRBV14 and TRBJ1-2; no reliable D call. The V and J ends lost 1 base and 4 bases respectively, with 7 bases between them. Germline-derived CDR1 and CDR2 are SGHDN and FVKESK. This CDR3 spans 13 amino acids.

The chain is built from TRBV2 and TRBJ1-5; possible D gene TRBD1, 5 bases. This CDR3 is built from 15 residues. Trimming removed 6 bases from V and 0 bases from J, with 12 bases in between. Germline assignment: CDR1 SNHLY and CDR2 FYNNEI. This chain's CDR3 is CASRSQGGSNQPQHF. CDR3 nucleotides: TGTGCCAGCAGATCCCAGGGAGGTAGCAATCAGCCCCAGCATTTT.

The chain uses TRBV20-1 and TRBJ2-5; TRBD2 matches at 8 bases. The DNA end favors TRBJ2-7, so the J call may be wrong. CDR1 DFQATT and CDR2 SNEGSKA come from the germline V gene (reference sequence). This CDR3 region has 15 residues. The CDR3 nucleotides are TGCAGTGCTAGAGACTACAGCGGGGGTTTTTACGAGCAGTACTTC. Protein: CSARDYSGGFYEQYF.

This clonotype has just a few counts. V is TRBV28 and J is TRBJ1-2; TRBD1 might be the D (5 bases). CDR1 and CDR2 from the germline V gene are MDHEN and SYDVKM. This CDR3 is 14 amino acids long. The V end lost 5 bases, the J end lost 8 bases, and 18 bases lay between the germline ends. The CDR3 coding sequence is TGTGCCAGCAGTCCCCCCGGGACTCGGGCGGGCTACACCTTC. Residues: CASSPPGTRAGYTF.

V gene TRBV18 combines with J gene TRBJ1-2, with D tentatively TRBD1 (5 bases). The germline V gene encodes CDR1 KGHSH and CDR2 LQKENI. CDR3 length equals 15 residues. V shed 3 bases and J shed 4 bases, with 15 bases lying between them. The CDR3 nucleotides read TGTGCCAGCTCACCTGGGGAACAGGACCGCTATGGCTACACCTTC. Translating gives CASSPGEQDRYGYTF. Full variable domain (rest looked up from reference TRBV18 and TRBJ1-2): NAGVMQNPRHLVRRRGQEARLRCSPMKGHSHVYWYRQLPEEGLKFMVYLQKENIIDESGMPKERFSAEFPKEGPSILRIQQVVRGDSAAYFCASSPGEQDRYGYTFGSGTRLTVV.